The 18 T cell receptor beta chains in this list originate from one sample, sequenced in a study of T cell changes during pregnancy in multiple sclerosis. Sequenced by immunoSEQ multiplex PCR; TCRdb stores in-frame clones only, minus some. The sample comprises about 110,000 clones, about 89% of which are singletons, and 3.5% rests with the top ten. Source: peripheral blood, taken after pregnancy. These receptor sequences come from a female donor with multiple sclerosis, enrolled in a pregnancy study.

The gene calls are TRBV5-6 and TRBJ1-2; no clear D. Germline V gene data show CDR1 as SGHDT and CDR2 as YYEEEE. V was shortened by 4 bases and J by 0 bases, with 10 bases between the two germline ends. The CDR3 consists of 14 residues. The CDR3 coding sequence is TGTGCCAGCAGCGCCGGGAGGACTAACTATGGCTACACCTTC. Amino acids: CASSAGRTNYGYTF.

The chain carries TRBV2 and TRBJ2-2; 9 bases match TRBD1. This CDR3 comprises 14 residues. J lost 5 bases, V lost 4 bases, and 2 bases had no gene match. Germline V lookup: CDR1 SNHLY, CDR2 FYNNEI. The CDR3: CASSGDRVTGELFF. CDR3 nucleotides: TGTGCCAGCAGTGGGGACAGGGTAACCGGGGAGCTGTTTTTT.

CDR3 coding DNA: TGTGCCAGCACCCAAACTAGCGGGGTTTCCTACGAGCAGTACTTC. This codes for CASTQTSGVSYEQYF. This chain joins TRBV6-1 and TRBJ2-7; 10 bases are a match to TRBD2. This CDR3 has 15 amino acids. V dropped 7 bases and J dropped 1; count of bases not matched to a gene: 7. Germline V gene data show CDR1 as MNHNS and CDR2 as SASEGT.

The chain combines TRBV6-6 with TRBJ1-1; D is undetermined. Germline V gene sequence: CDR1 MNHNY, CDR2 SVGAGI (reference sequence). The CDR3 runs to 13 residues. V dropped 6 bases and J dropped 1 base, with 9 bases sitting between them. CDR3 residues: CASRLRWNTEAFF. CDR3 nucleotide sequence: TGTGCCAGCAGACTAAGATGGAACACTGAAGCTTTCTTT.

The rearrangement joins TRBV5-1 to TRBJ2-7; 9 bases align to TRBD2. Germline V gene sequence: CDR1 SGHRS, CDR2 YFSETQ. The CDR3 has 15 amino acids. V trimming: 0 bases; J trimming: 4 bases; junction bases outside the gene matches: 5. CDR3 protein: CASSLGLAGWYEQYF. CDR3 sequence (DNA): TGCGCCAGCAGCTTGGGCCTAGCGGGGTGGTACGAGCAGTACTTC.

V gene TRBV6-1 combines with J gene TRBJ1-2; TRBD1 matches 7 bases. This CDR3 is built from 13 residues. Germline trimming cut 6 bases from V and 8 bases from J; bases unmatched to any gene: 9. The germline V gene encodes CDR1 MNHNS and CDR2 SASEGT. The CDR3 DNA sequence: TGTGCCAGCAGAAACCAGGGGGTTGGCGGCTACACCTTC. Translated, it gives CASRNQGVGGYTF.

This chain uses TRBV6-4 with TRBJ2-5; 13 nucleotides match TRBD2. CDR1 MRHNA and CDR2 SNTAGT come from the germline V gene. There are 15 residues in the CDR3. V was pared by 8 bases and J by 5 bases, with 8 bases of the junction left unmatched. CDR3 in DNA: TGTGCCAGCGCGAAACTAGCGGGGGGGCTCGAGACCCAGTACTTC. It codes for CASAKLAGGLETQYF.

V usage is TRBV4-1 and J usage is TRBJ2-2, with 7 bases aligning to TRBD1. The V and J ends lost 0 bases and 1 base, in that order; junction bases with no gene match: 5. In germline, CDR1 is MGHRA, CDR2 YSYEKL. This CDR3 region has 17 residues. The CDR3, as DNA: TGCGCCAGCAGCCAAGATCCCCACAGGGGGAACACCGGGGAGCTGTTTTTT. Amino acids: CASSQDPHRGNTGELFF.

The V call is TRBV6-5, the J call TRBJ2-2; 8 positions match TRBD1. CDR3 length: 14 amino acids. J lost 6 bases, V lost 6 bases, and 6 bases had no gene match. Per the germline V gene, CDR1 is MNHEY and CDR2 is SVGAGI. Here the CDR3 reads CASRAQTGAGELFF. CDR3 bases: TGTGCCAGCAGGGCCCAGACAGGGGCCGGGGAGCTGTTTTTT.

This rearrangement joins TRBV14 to TRBJ1-2, with no clear D. Germline V CDR1 and CDR2: SGHDN, FVKESK. This CDR3 comprises 15 residues. V lost 4 bases, J lost 6 bases, and 18 bases lay in between. The CDR3 loop is CASSRVGYPRDGYTF. CDR3 DNA: TGTGCCAGCAGCCGTGTTGGATACCCACGGGATGGCTACACCTTC.

This chain connects TRBV5-1 to TRBJ2-2, with D possibly TRBD1 on 6 matching bases. Germline CDR1 reads SGHRS; CDR2 reads YFSETQ. This CDR3 region has 15 residues. Deletions cut 5 bases from V and 0 bases from J, with 11 bases between. In DNA form, the CDR3 reads TGCGCCAGCAGGGCCGGGACAACGAACACCGGGGAGCTGTTTTTT. Its protein product is CASRAGTTNTGELFF. Full variable domain (outside the CDR3, taken from reference TRBV5-1 and TRBJ2-2): KAGVTQTPRYLIKTRGQQVTLSCSPISGHRSVSWYQQTPGQGLQFLFEYFSETQRNKGNFPGRFSGRQFSNSRSEMNVSTLELGDSALYLCASRAGTTNTGELFFGEGSRLTVL.

The CDR3 loop reads CASSVGEGGVKTDTQYF. The CDR3 bases are TGTGCCAGCAGCGTAGGCGAGGGCGGGGTAAAAACAGATACGCAGTATTTT. The rearrangement uses TRBV9 and TRBJ2-3, with D perhaps matching TRBD2 (6 bases). The germline gives CDR1 SGDLS, CDR2 YYNGEE. CDR3 size: 17 residues. V gave up 0 bases and J gave up 3 bases, with 17 bases separating them.

The genes are TRBV6-1 and TRBJ2-3, with 7 bases fitting TRBD1. CDR3 length equals 15 residues. With 8 bases clipped from V and 0 bases from J, the junction kept 8 bases outside the gene matches. CDR1 and CDR2 (germline): MNHNS, SASEGT. The CDR3 loop reads CASSLGGPSTDTQYF. The CDR3 region has the DNA TGTGCCAGCTCCCTAGGGGGCCCTAGCACAGATACGCAGTATTTT.

The chain is built from TRBV7-9 and TRBJ2-7; D remains unclear. V lost 7 bases and J lost 0, with 16 bases in between. There are 15 residues in the CDR3. Germline V gene sequence: CDR1 SEHNR, CDR2 FQNEAQ (reference sequence). Here the CDR3 reads CASTYYHGGSYEQYF. The CDR3 DNA sequence: TGTGCCAGCACCTACTATCATGGCGGCTCCTACGAGCAGTACTTC.

This clone occurred once. The V gene is TRBV14, the J gene TRBJ2-1; D gene uncertain. There are 12 residues in the CDR3. Per the germline V gene, CDR1 is SGHDN and CDR2 is FVKESK. The V end lost 4 bases, the J end lost 4 bases, and 5 bases lay between the germline ends. Written as DNA, the CDR3 is TGTGCCAGCAGCCTGTTATACAATGAGCAGTTCTTC. Translating gives CASSLLYNEQFF.

V and J are TRBV27 and TRBJ1-6, with D perhaps matching TRBD1 (5 bases). CDR3 length: 15 residues. V was clipped by 4 bases and J by 9 bases, with 16 bases between them. Germline CDR1 reads MNHEY; CDR2 reads SMNVEV (reference sequence). DNA for the CDR3: TGTGCCAGCAGTTCCCAGGGAGCGGGAGGTTCACCCCTCCACTTT. This gives the protein CASSSQGAGGSPLHF.

V is TRBV18 and J is TRBJ1-1, with D maybe TRBD1 (6 bases). Trimming removed 6 bases from V and 0 bases from J, with 20 bases in between. CDR3 length equals 17 residues. Germline V gene sequence: CDR1 KGHSH, CDR2 LQKENI. Here the CDR3 reads CASSHYRVGILNTEAFF. CDR3 sequence (DNA): TGTGCCAGCTCGCACTACAGGGTTGGGATATTGAACACTGAAGCTTTCTTT.

The CDR3 region is CATSEQGYEQYF. CDR3 nucleotide sequence: TGTGCCACCAGCGAGCAGGGGTACGAGCAGTACTTC. The V gene is TRBV15, the J gene TRBJ2-7, with a possible D match to TRBD1 (6 bases). The CDR3 spans 12 residues. Germline V gene sequence: CDR1 LNHNV, CDR2 YYDKDF (reference sequence). Between the trimmed V and J ends, which lost 5 bases and 4 bases, there was a span of 9 bases.